This T cell receptor beta chain is drawn from a study of OX40 agonist ivuxolimab in advanced cancers. Study-level background: Patients received ivuxolimab, an intravenous treatment, every 2 weeks at 0.01 to 10 mg/kg. Partial responses were achieved by three patients, of whom one had hepatocellular carcinoma and two had cutaneous melanoma. Findings and limits, study-wide: Circulating CD4+ and CD8+ T cells showed clonal expansion by week 6 at 0.1 to 3.0 mg/kg. Among some nonresponders, normalized T-cell clonal expansion was also low.

Points on this clone: The antigen is not known.

Measured with immunoSEQ multiplex PCR; TCRdb has only the in-frame clones, and not every one. The sample lists over 30,000 clones, about four fifths occurring once. The origin of this receptor is an adult with an advanced solid tumor such as melanoma, head and neck, liver or kidney cancer. The sequences come from CD4+ or CD8+ T cells sorted from blood, collected in a trial of the OX40 agonist ivuxolimab.

CDR3 in amino acids: CASSEVLQGRLSTDTQYF. The CDR3 nucleotides are TGTGCCAGCAGTGAAGTCCTACAGGGGCGGTTAAGCACAGATACGCAGTATTTT. J is TRBJ2-3 and V is TRBV6-1; 7 bases match TRBD1. This CDR3 has 18 residues. CDR1 and CDR2 from the germline V gene are MNHNS and SASEGT. The J segment lost 0 bases and the V segment lost 1 base, leaving 10 bases of the junction unmatched.